The clone carrying this T cell receptor beta chain was recorded only once. Antigen specificity is unknown. With autoimmune disease history or systemic immunosuppression, patients were excluded. This specimen comes from a study of OX40 agonist ivuxolimab in advanced cancers. Profiled with immunoSEQ multiplex PCR; TCRdb holds only in-frame clones, not every one. The sample records around 74,000 clones, 85% to 95% being singletons. Study outcomes and limitations: Normalized T-cell clonal expansion was also low in a subset of nonresponders.

The CDR3 extends over 14 amino acids. CDR1 SGDLS and CDR2 YYNGEE come from the germline V gene. The trim removed 3 bases at V and 8 bases at J, leaving 8 bases unmatched. This sequence originates from an adult with an advanced solid tumor such as melanoma, head and neck, liver or kidney cancer. The chain couples TRBV9 to TRBJ2-1; 7 nucleotides agree with TRBD1. Sequencing was performed on CD4+ or CD8+ T cells sorted from blood, taken in a trial of the OX40 agonist ivuxolimab. The CDR3 DNA reads TGTGCCAGCAGCGCGACAGGGCCCTCTTATGAGCAGTTCTTC. Translation gives CASSATGPSYEQFF. The entire variable domain, with the rest obtained from reference TRBV9 and TRBJ2-1, is as follows: DSGVTQTPKHLITATGQRVTLRCSPRSGDLSVYWYQQSLDQGLQFLIQYYNGEERAKGNILERFSAQQFPDLHSELNLSSLELGDSALYFCASSATGPSYEQFFGPGTRLTVL.